The sequence of this TCR beta chain was determined in a study of shared clonotypes between healthy human individuals. About this clone itself: Its antigen is not identified.

Per the germline V gene, CDR1 is SEHNR and CDR2 is FQNEAQ (reference sequence). The ends were cut back, 1 base at V and 4 bases at J, with 14 bases in the middle. This CDR3 region has 15 residues. On sorted subsets, replicate PCRs used about 0.2 ug DNA, or around 30,000 T cell genomes. Only in-frame clones appear in the TCRdb table, and some are missing; sequencing was by immunoSEQ multiplex PCR. This repertoire shows just over 2,000,000 clones, roughly 96% found once; its top ten account for 0.13%. Study conclusions and caveats: Genetic and exposure-history diversity was limited by the small donor number. How much donors shared clonotypes was expected to be affected by sequencing depth. The study found lower generation probabilities in non-shared clonotypes than in those shared by all four donors.

Sequencing was carried out using naive CD4+ T cells sorted from blood. The sample's subset: CD45RA+ positively selected. This TCR came from a man aged 18 to 30 in good health. J is TRBJ2-7 and V is TRBV7-9; D gene ambiguous. The CDR3 spells CASSLEGLARYEQYF. The CDR3 DNA is TGTGCCAGCAGCTTAGAGGGTCTGGCGCGTTACGAGCAGTACTTC.